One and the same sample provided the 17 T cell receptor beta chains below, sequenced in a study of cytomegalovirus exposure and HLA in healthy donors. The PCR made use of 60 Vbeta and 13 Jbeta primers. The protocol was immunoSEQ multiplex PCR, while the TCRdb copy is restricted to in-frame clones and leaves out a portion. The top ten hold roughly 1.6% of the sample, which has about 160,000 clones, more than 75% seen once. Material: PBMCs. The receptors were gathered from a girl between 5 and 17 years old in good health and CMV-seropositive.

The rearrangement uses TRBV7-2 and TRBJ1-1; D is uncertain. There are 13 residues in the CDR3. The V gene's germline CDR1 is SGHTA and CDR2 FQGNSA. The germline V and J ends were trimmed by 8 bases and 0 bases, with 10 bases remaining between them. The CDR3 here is CASRVEVNTEAFF. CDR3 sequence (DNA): TGTGCCAGCCGCGTGGAGGTGAACACTGAAGCTTTCTTT.

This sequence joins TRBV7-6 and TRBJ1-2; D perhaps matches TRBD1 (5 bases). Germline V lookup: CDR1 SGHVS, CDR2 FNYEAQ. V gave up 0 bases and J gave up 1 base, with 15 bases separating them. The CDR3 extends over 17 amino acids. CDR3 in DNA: TGTGCCAGCAGCTTAGCCGGGCAGGGCCGCTTTAACTATGGCTACACCTTC. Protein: CASSLAGQGRFNYGYTF.

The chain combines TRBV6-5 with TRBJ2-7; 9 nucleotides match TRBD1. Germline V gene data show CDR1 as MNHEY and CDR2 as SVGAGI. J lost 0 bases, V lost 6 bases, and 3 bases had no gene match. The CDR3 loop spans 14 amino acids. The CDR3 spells CASRKQGASYEQYF. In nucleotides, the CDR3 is TGTGCCAGCAGAAAACAGGGGGCCTCCTACGAGCAGTACTTC.

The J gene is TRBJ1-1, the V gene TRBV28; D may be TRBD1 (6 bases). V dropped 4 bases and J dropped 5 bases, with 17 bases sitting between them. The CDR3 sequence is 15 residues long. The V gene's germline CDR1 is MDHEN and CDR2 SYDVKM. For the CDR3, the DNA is TGTGCCAGCAGTTCCGGGTTGTCAGGGGCGACTGAAGCTTTCTTT. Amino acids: CASSSGLSGATEAFF.

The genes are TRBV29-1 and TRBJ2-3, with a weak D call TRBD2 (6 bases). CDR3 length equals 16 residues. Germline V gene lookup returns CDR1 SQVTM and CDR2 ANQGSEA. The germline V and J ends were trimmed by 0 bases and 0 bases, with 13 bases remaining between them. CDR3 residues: CSVEEVGGRSTDTQYF. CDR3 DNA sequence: TGCAGCGTTGAAGAAGTCGGAGGGAGGAGCACAGATACGCAGTATTTT.

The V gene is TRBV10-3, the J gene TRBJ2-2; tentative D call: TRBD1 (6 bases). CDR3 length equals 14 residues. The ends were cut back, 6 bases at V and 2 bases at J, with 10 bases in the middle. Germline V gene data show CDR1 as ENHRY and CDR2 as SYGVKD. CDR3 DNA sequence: TGTGCCATCAGGCGGACAGAAAACACCGGGGAGCTGTTTTTT. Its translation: CAIRRTENTGELFF.

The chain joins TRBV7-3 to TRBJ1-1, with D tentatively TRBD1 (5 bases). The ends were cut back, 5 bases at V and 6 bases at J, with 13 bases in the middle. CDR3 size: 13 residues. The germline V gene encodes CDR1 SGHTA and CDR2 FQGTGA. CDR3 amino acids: CASSHQGMAEAFF. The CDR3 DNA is TGTGCCAGCAGCCACCAGGGAATGGCTGAAGCTTTCTTT. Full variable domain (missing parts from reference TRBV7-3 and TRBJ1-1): GAGVSQTPSNKVTEKGKYVELRCDPISGHTALYWYRQSLGQGPEFLIYFQGTGAADDSGLPNDRFFAVRPEGSVSTLKIQRTERGDSAVYLCASSHQGMAEAFFGQGTRLTVV.

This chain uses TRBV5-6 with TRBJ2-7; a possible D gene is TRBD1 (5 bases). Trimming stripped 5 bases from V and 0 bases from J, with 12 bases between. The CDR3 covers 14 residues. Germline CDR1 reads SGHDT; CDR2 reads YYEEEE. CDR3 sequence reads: CASRPRQHSYEQYF. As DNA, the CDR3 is TGTGCCAGCAGACCTCGACAGCACTCCTACGAGCAGTACTTC.

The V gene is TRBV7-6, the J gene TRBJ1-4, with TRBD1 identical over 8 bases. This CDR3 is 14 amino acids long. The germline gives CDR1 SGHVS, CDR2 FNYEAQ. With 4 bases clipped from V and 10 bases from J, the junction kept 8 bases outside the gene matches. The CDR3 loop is CASSSGNRGAKLFF. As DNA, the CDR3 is TGTGCCAGCAGCTCCGGGAACAGGGGGGCAAAACTGTTTTTT.

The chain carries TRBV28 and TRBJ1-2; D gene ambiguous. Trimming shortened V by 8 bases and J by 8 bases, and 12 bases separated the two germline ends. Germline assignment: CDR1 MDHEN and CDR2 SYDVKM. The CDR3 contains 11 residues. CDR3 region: CASGREAGYTF. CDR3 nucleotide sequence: TGTGCCAGCGGGCGGGAAGCCGGCTACACCTTC.

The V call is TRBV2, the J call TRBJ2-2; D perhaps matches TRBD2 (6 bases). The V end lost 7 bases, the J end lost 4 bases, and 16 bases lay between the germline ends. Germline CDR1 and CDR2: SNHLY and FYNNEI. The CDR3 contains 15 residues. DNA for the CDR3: TGTGCCAGCATGAAACAAGAGGGAGGCACCGGGGAGCTGTTTTTT. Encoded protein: CASMKQEGGTGELFF.

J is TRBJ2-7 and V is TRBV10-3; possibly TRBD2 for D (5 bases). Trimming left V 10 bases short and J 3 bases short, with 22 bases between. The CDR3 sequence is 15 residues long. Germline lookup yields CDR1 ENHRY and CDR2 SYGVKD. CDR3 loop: CASSDGVSVFYEQYF. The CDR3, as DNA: TGTGCCAGCTCGGACGGAGTTAGCGTTTTCTACGAGCAGTACTTC.

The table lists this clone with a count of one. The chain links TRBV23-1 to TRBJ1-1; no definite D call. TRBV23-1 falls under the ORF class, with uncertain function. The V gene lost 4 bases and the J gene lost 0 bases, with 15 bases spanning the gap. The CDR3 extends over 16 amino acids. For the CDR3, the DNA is TGCGCCAGCAGTCGCTCGGCGCCAGACTTGAACACTGAAGCTTTCTTT. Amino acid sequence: CASSRSAPDLNTEAFF.

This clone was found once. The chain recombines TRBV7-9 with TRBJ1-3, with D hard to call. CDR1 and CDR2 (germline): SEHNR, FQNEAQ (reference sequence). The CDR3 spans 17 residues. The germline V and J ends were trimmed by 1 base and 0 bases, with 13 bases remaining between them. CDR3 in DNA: TGTGCCAGCAGCTTAGGTGTGAAGGACTACTCTGGAAACACCATATATTTT. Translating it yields CASSLGVKDYSGNTIYF.

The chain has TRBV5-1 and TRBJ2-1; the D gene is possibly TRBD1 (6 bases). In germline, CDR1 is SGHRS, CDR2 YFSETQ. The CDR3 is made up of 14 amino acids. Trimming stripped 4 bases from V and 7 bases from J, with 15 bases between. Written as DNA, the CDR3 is TGCGCCAGCAGCGAGGGACATCAAGGGAATGAGCAGTTCTTC. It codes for CASSEGHQGNEQFF. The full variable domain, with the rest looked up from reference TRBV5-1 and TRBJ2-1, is KAGVTQTPRYLIKTRGQQVTLSCSPISGHRSVSWYQQTPGQGLQFLFEYFSETQRNKGNFPGRFSGRQFSNSRSEMNVSTLELGDSALYLCASSEGHQGNEQFFGPGTRLTVL.

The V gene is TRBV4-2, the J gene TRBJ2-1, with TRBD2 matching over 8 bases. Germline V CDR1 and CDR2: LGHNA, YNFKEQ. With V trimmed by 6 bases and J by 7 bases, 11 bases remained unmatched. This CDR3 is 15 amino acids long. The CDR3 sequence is CASSRSGLGPNEQFF. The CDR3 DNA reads TGTGCCAGCAGTCGATCGGGACTAGGACCGAATGAGCAGTTCTTC.

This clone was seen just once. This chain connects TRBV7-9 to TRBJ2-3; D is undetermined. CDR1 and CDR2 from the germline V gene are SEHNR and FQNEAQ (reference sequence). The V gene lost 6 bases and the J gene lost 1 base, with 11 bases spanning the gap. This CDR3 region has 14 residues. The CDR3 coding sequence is TGTGCCAGCAGTCGTATCGAGGGCACAGATACGCAGTATTTT. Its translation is CASSRIEGTDTQYF.